This T cell receptor beta chain was sequenced for a study of shared clonotypes between healthy human individuals. Study information: The composition of the donors was a couple of women and three men aged 18 to 49.

The repertoire was sequenced with immunoSEQ multiplex PCR; TCRdb's copy has only in-frame clones and lacks some. The sample lists millions of clones; approximately 95% were seen once. Division of CD4+ cells produced a CD45RA+ naive subset and a CD45RA-negative memory subset. The V gene's germline CDR1 is SGHDN and CDR2 FVKESK. Trimming cost V 4 bases and J 3 bases, with 40 bases left between them. This CDR3 comprises 23 residues. The study, taken as a whole, reports: Relative to memory subsets, naive subsets generally showed larger estimated richness.

On this clone itself: Antigen specificity is unknown.

This chain links TRBV14 with TRBJ2-7; D call uncertain. The receptor's source is a man aged 18 to 29 in good health. Some clones in this sample may be carry-over from other donors' samples. The sample comprised naive CD4+ T cells from PBMCs. Subset defined: CD45RA+ positively selected. CDR3 amino acids: CASSPCSPSTSMAPYISFYEQYF. CDR3 nucleotide sequence: TGTGCCAGCAGCCCATGTTCCCCATCGACTTCTATGGCCCCCTATATATCATTCTACGAGCAGTACTTC.